This T cell receptor beta chain came from a study of blood T cells in healthy people across ages. Study overall: In model experiments, template switching was able to capture about one barcoded beta molecule for every two T cells that were present. General observations from the study: With age, beta diversity per million T cells declined roughly linearly, significantly by 40.

This clonotype has a handful of counts. Its antigen remains unidentified. For the second PCR, which ran for about 7 to 11 cycles, a sample-barcoded 5' primer and a J-beta primer mix were used. TCRdb used MiXCR to reprocess the 5' RACE reads, holding one entry per CDR3 protein. This table holds 700,000 to 900,000 distinct CDR3 sequences, around 25% found once. Germline V lookup: CDR1 SEHNR, CDR2 FQNEAQ (reference sequence). With 4 bases removed from V and 3 bases from J, the gap between germline ends came to 15 bases. There are 15 residues in the CDR3. These same data were also listed under a study on T cells of mothers and their children.

Sequencing was performed on blood. The gene calls are TRBV7-9 and TRBJ2-5; D is possibly TRBD2 (6 bases). This TCR was recovered from a boy younger than 18 in good health. The CDR3 here is CASSYGDSSEETQYF. Written as DNA, the CDR3 is TGTGCCAGCAGCTACGGGGACTCCTCCGAAGAGACCCAGTACTTC.